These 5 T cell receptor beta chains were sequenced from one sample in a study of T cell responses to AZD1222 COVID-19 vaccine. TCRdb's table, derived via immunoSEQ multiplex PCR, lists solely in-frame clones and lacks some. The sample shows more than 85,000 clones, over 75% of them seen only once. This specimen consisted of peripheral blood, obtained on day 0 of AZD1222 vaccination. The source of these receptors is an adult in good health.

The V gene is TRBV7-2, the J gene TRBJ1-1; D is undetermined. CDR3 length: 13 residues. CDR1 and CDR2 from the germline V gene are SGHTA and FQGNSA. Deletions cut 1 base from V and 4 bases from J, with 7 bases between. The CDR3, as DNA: TGTGCCAGCAGCTTAGATGTTCCCACTGAAGCTTTCTTT. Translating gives CASSLDVPTEAFF. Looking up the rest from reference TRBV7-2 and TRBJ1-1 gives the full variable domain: GAGVSQSPSNKVTEKGKDVELRCDPISGHTALYWYRQSLGQGLEFLIYFQGNSAPDKSGLPSDRFSAERTGGSVSTLTIQRTQQEDSAVYLCASSLDVPTEAFFGQGTRLTVV.

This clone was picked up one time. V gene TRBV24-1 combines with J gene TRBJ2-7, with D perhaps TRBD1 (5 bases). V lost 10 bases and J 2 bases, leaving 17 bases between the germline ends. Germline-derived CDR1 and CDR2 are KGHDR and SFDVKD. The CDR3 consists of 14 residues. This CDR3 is CATEKGPEAYEQYF. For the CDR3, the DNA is TGTGCCACAGAGAAGGGGCCCGAGGCCTACGAGCAGTACTTC.

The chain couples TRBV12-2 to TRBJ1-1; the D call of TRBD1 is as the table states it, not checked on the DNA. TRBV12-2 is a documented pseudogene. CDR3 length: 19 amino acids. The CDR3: CASRLGVWAGPPSNTEAFF. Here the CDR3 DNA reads TGTGCAAGTCGCTTAGGGGTTTGGGCAGGCCCCCCTTCGAACACTGAAGCTTTCTTT.

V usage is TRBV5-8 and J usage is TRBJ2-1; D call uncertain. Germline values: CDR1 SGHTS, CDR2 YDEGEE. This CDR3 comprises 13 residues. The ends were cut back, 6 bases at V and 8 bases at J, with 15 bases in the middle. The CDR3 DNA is TGTGCCAGCAAGTGGGATCCGAGGTATGAGCAGTTCTTC. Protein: CASKWDPRYEQFF.

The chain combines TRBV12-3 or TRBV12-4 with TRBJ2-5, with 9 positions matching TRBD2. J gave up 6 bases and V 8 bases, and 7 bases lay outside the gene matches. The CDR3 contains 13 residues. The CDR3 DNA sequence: TGTGCCAGCGGGGGACTAGCCAGACAGACCCAGTACTTC. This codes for CASGGLARQTQYF.